This passage covers 29 T cell receptor beta chains from one sample sequenced in a study of Ad26.COV2.S vaccination and SARS-CoV-2 variants. Treatment denoted: around 19 received Ad26.COV2.S at low or high dose, single or two shots; a few received placebo; per-sample allocation not given. Sampling was performed 63 days after the first vaccine or placebo injection. TCRdb's table, derived via immunoSEQ multiplex PCR, lists solely in-frame clones and lacks some. This table has about 480,000 clones, roughly nine tenths appearing once. The input for sequencing was peripheral blood, taken in a trial of Ad26.COV2.S vaccine versus placebo. These receptors came from a person aged 18-60 years who received the Ad26.COV2.S COVID-19 vaccine or a placebo.

The rearrangement joins TRBV5-1 to TRBJ1-6; the match to TRBD1 covers 7 bases. The CDR3 contains 16 residues. Trimming at V came to 2 bases and at J to 8 bases, leaving 10 bases not matched to a gene. Germline CDR1 reads SGHRS; CDR2 reads YFSETQ. Here the CDR3 reads CASSFERTGPYSPLHF. In nucleotides, the CDR3 is TGCGCCAGCAGCTTTGAGAGGACAGGACCGTATTCACCCCTCCACTTT.

A few counts support this clone. The chain combines TRBV6-6 with TRBJ2-7, with D possibly TRBD2 on 5 matching bases. V gave up 2 bases and J gave up 5 bases, with 7 bases separating them. Germline-derived CDR1 and CDR2 are MNHNY and SVGAGI (reference sequence). This CDR3 is 12 amino acids long. The CDR3 sequence: CASSYRRDEQYF. The CDR3 nucleotides are TGTGCCAGCAGTTACCGGCGGGACGAGCAGTACTTC.

This clone was seen only a few times. The rearrangement joins TRBV12-3 or TRBV12-4 to TRBJ1-1, with 10 bases matching TRBD1. V was clipped by 6 bases and J by 10 bases; unmatched bases: 8. The CDR3 spans 13 residues. The CDR3 DNA reads TGTGCCAGCAGAAGGACAGGGGGGAGTCGAGCTTTCTTT. Amino acids: CASRRTGGSRAFF.

The rearrangement links TRBV7-9 to TRBJ2-2; tentatively, D is TRBD2 (5 bases). V gave up 3 bases and J gave up 3 bases, with 14 bases separating them. Germline V gene data show CDR1 as SEHNR and CDR2 as FQNEAQ (reference sequence). The CDR3 spans 16 residues. DNA of the CDR3: TGTGCCAGCAGCTTGTGGCGGGCGCGGGACACCGGGGAGCTGTTTTTT. Translation: CASSLWRARDTGELFF.

Note on this clone: Other DNA sequences within the sample encode an identical CDR3. This chain links TRBV5-4 with TRBJ2-1, with 10 bases lining up with TRBD2. Unmatched junction bases numbered 6, after V lost 5 bases and J lost 1 base. The CDR3 length is 16 residues. Germline V gene lookup returns CDR1 SGHNT and CDR2 YYREEE (reference sequence). CDR3 DNA sequence: TGTGCCAGCAGTCGGGAACTAGCGGGATCCTACAATGAGCAGTTCTTC. Its translation is CASSRELAGSYNEQFF.

This clone was seen once. The chain is built from TRBV19 and TRBJ2-7, with 8 bases aligning to TRBD2. CDR1 LNHDA and CDR2 SQIVND come from the germline V gene (reference sequence). CDR3 length equals 13 residues. V lost 8 bases, J lost 5 bases, and 8 bases stayed unmatched. DNA of the CDR3: TGTGCCAGTCGTCCCAGCGGGAGCCACGAGCAGTACTTC. This encodes CASRPSGSHEQYF.

This clone was counted once. The J gene is TRBJ1-1, the V gene TRBV4-3; possibly TRBD1 for D (5 bases). Germline V gives CDR1 LGHNA, CDR2 YSLEER. Trimming pared 1 base from V and 4 bases from J, leaving 10 bases between. This CDR3 is built from 14 residues. The CDR3 sequence: CASSQGGTSTEAFF. CDR3 DNA: TGCGCCAGCAGCCAAGGGGGCACCTCCACTGAAGCTTTCTTT.

This clone showed up just a few times. The chain couples TRBV7-2 to TRBJ1-1; D uncertain. CDR1 is SGHTA and CDR2 is FQGNSA in the germline V gene. Trimming left V 2 bases short and J 4 bases short, with 5 bases between. CDR3 length: 12 residues. The CDR3 loop is CASSLKATEAFF. The CDR3 coding sequence is TGTGCCAGCAGCTTAAAGGCCACTGAAGCTTTCTTT.

The chain carries TRBV5-6 and TRBJ2-7; D is perhaps TRBD2 (6 bases). The V end was cut by 0 bases, the J end by 2 bases, with 15 bases between. The germline V gene encodes CDR1 SGHDT and CDR2 YYEEEE. This CDR3 has 16 residues. CDR3 in DNA: TGTGCCAGCAGCTTGGCGGTCGGGCGGGGAGCCTACGAGCAGTACTTC. Amino acid sequence: CASSLAVGRGAYEQYF.

The chain recombines TRBV27 with TRBJ2-6; a weak D match, TRBD2 (5 bases). V gave up 5 bases and J gave up 4 bases, with 6 bases separating them. CDR1 is MNHEY and CDR2 is SMNVEV in the germline V gene (reference sequence). CDR3 length: 13 amino acids. The CDR3 sequence: CASSPGGANVLTF. The CDR3 region has the DNA TGTGCCAGCAGTCCGGGGGGGGCCAACGTCCTGACTTTC.

This clone was recorded once. The chain uses TRBV7-6 and TRBJ2-1; 11 bases fit TRBD2. Trimming at V came to 3 bases and at J to 4 bases, leaving 11 bases not matched to a gene. The CDR3 spans 18 residues. Per germline, CDR1 SGHVS and CDR2 FNYEAQ. In nucleotides, the CDR3 is TGTGCCAGCAGCTTGGTGGTAGCGGGAGGGTCCTCATACAATGAGCAGTTCTTC. Protein sequence: CASSLVVAGGSSYNEQFF.

This clone was observed a handful of times. The chain links TRBV19 to TRBJ1-1; D is uncertain. Germline loops: CDR1 LNHDA, CDR2 SQIVND (reference sequence). The CDR3 totals 13 residues. The germline V and J ends were trimmed by 5 bases and 7 bases, with 14 bases remaining between them. CDR3 sequence reads: CASSAPLPFEAFF. In DNA, the CDR3 is TGTGCCAGTAGTGCCCCTCTCCCGTTTGAAGCTTTCTTT.

The CDR3 loop reads CASTYGRVGEQFF. The CDR3 DNA is TGTGCCAGCACCTACGGTCGCGTCGGTGAGCAGTTCTTC. The chain recombines TRBV2 with TRBJ2-1; the D is unclear. Germline V gene lookup returns CDR1 SNHLY and CDR2 FYNNEI. Trimming removed 7 bases from V and 9 bases from J, with 16 bases in between. The CDR3 is 13 amino acids.

This rearrangement joins TRBV4-2 to TRBJ2-5; D remains unclear. This CDR3 is built from 17 residues. In germline, CDR1 is LGHNA, CDR2 YNFKEQ. Trimming stripped 0 bases from V and 4 bases from J, with 18 bases between. CDR3 amino acids: CASSQDSTFQEGETQYF. CDR3 DNA: TGTGCCAGCAGCCAAGATTCGACATTCCAAGAAGGAGAGACCCAGTACTTC.

This sequence joins TRBV5-1 and TRBJ2-2; the D is unclear. Trimming took off 4 bases at V and 5 bases at J, with 3 bases between the two ends. CDR1 SGHRS and CDR2 YFSETQ come from the germline V gene. The CDR3 contains 11 residues. The CDR3 DNA follows: TGCGCCAGCAGCGAGACCGGGGAGCTGTTTTTT. It yields the protein CASSETGELFF.

This chain connects TRBV28 to TRBJ1-2; D gene unclear. This CDR3 is built from 14 residues. The germline CDR1 and CDR2 sequences are MDHEN and SYDVKM. The V end was cut by 4 bases, the J end by 2 bases, with 11 bases between. The CDR3 spells CASSSSSYNYGYTF. Written as DNA, the CDR3 is TGTGCCAGCAGTTCATCCTCCTACAACTATGGCTACACCTTC.

Regarding this clone: An end of the junction differs from the germline gene, which may be a read error. This chain links TRBV30 with TRBJ1-6; D is unclear. Germline CDR1 reads GTSNPN; CDR2 reads SVGIG (reference sequence). This CDR3 region has 14 residues. The chain's CDR3 is CAWRGSSDNSPLHF. CDR3 coding DNA: TGTGCCTGGAGGGGGTCCTCCGATAATTCACCCCTCCACTTT. The whole variable domain, filled in from reference TRBV30 and TRBJ1-6, reads SQTIHQWPATLVQPVGSPLSLECTVEGTSNPNLYWYRQAAGRGLQLLFYSVGIGQISSEVPQNLSASRPQDRQFILSSKKLLLSDSGFYLCAWRGSSDNSPLHFGNGTRLTVT.

This clone showed up just a few times. The chain has TRBV9 and TRBJ2-7, with D possibly called TRBD1 or TRBD2 (7 bases each). Per germline, CDR1 SGDLS and CDR2 YYNGEE. The CDR3 loop spans 14 amino acids. Trimming shortened V by 3 bases and J by 7 bases, and 17 bases separated the two germline ends. Here the CDR3 reads CASSAGLGGWEQYF. CDR3 nucleotides: TGTGCCAGCAGCGCAGGACTAGGGGGCTGGGAGCAGTACTTC.

The rearrangement links TRBV27 to TRBJ2-2; 8 bases fit TRBD1. Germline V gives CDR1 MNHEY, CDR2 SMNVEV (reference sequence). Trimming removed 2 bases from V and 2 bases from J; junction bases left unmatched: 4. The CDR3 has 16 residues. CDR3 nucleotides: TGTGCCAGCAGTTTACGAGGGACAGGTAACACCGGGGAGCTGTTTTTT. It specifies CASSLRGTGNTGELFF.

This clone was seen a single time. The chain uses TRBV4-2 and TRBJ2-3; D uncertain. The length of the CDR3 is 16 residues. Trimming removed 1 base at V and 5 bases at J, with 16 bases between. Germline loops: CDR1 LGHNA, CDR2 YNFKEQ. The CDR3 region has the DNA TGTGCCAGCAGCCAAGCTAGGGCAACTACCAAAGATACGCAGTATTTT. Protein product: CASSQARATTKDTQYF.

The CDR3 coding sequence is TGTGCCAGTAGTATCGGCGGCAGTTCAGATACGCAGTATTTT. It codes for CASSIGGSSDTQYF. The chain links TRBV19 to TRBJ2-3; D is undetermined. V lost 3 bases and J lost 4, with 11 bases in between. The CDR3 contains 14 residues. CDR1 and CDR2 from the germline V gene are LNHDA and SQIVND (reference sequence).

V gene TRBV11-2 combines with J gene TRBJ2-7; the D gene could be TRBD1 or TRBD2 (5 bases each). The CDR3 sequence is 16 residues long. CDR1 is SGHAT and CDR2 is FQNNGV in the germline V gene. Trimming cost V 0 bases and J 6 bases, with 18 bases left between them. CDR3: CASSLEARLGVVEQYF. CDR3 sequence (DNA): TGTGCCAGCAGCTTAGAAGCGCGGCTGGGGGTGGTCGAGCAGTACTTC.

The genes are TRBV28 and TRBJ1-1, with 9 positions matching TRBD1. The CDR3 runs to 15 residues. CDR1 is MDHEN and CDR2 is SYDVKM in the germline V gene. Trimming removed 7 bases from V and 6 bases from J; junction bases left unmatched: 12. The CDR3 loop reads CASTPRDRAQPEAFF. CDR3 nucleotides: TGTGCCAGCACCCCCCGGGACAGGGCTCAACCTGAAGCTTTCTTT. Full variable domain (rest looked up from reference TRBV28 and TRBJ1-1): DVKVTQSSRYLVKRTGEKVFLECVQDMDHENMFWYRQDPGLGLRLIYFSYDVKMKEKGDIPEGYSVSREKKERFSLILESASTNQTSMYLCASTPRDRAQPEAFFGQGTRLTVV.

The chain has TRBV6-2 or TRBV6-3 and TRBJ1-1; 8 nucleotides match TRBD1. Germline V lookup: CDR1 MNHEY, CDR2 SVGEGT. The CDR3 loop spans 15 amino acids. The trim removed 2 bases at V and 8 bases at J, leaving 10 bases unmatched. The CDR3 loop reads CASSYSIGTGEEAFF. The CDR3 nucleotides are TGTGCCAGCAGTTACAGTATAGGGACAGGAGAAGAAGCTTTCTTT.

This clone was observed a handful of times. The chain uses TRBV6-5 and TRBJ1-5, with no clear D. This CDR3 comprises 14 residues. The V end was cut by 4 bases, the J end by 3 bases, with 10 bases between. CDR1 MNHEY and CDR2 SVGAGI come from the germline V gene. CDR3 in amino acids: CASSSRAFNQPQHF. CDR3 DNA sequence: TGTGCCAGCAGTTCTCGAGCTTTCAATCAGCCCCAGCATTTT.

V is TRBV6-1 and J is TRBJ2-7; weak D call: TRBD2 (6 bases). CDR1 MNHNS and CDR2 SASEGT come from the germline V gene. V lost 8 bases and J 2 bases, leaving 19 bases between the germline ends. This CDR3 region has 15 residues. This CDR3 reads CASARRAGTTYEQYF. CDR3 nucleotides: TGTGCCAGCGCCAGGCGGGCGGGAACAACCTACGAGCAGTACTTC.

The J gene is TRBJ1-2, the V gene TRBV13, with TRBD1 identical over 11 bases. This CDR3 comprises 15 residues. Germline assignment: CDR1 PRHDT and CDR2 FYEKMQ (reference sequence). Trimming removed 4 bases from V and 5 bases from J; junction bases left unmatched: 6. The CDR3 loop reads CASSSTGTGGYGYTF. The CDR3 DNA sequence: TGTGCCAGCAGCTCTACCGGGACAGGGGGTTATGGCTACACCTTC.

The chain recombines TRBV9 with TRBJ2-3; D assignment may be TRBD1 or TRBD2 (5 bases each). The CDR3 loop spans 14 amino acids. CDR1 and CDR2 (germline): SGDLS, YYNGEE. V dropped 3 bases and J dropped 10 bases, with 18 bases sitting between them. This chain's CDR3 is CASSEYLTGTPQYF. CDR3 bases: TGTGCCAGCAGCGAATACCTGACCGGGACGCCGCAGTATTTT.

The V and J genes are TRBV28 and TRBJ2-7, with D possibly TRBD2 on 5 matching bases. Trimming stripped 8 bases from V and 0 bases from J, with 14 bases between. Germline-derived CDR1 and CDR2 are MDHEN and SYDVKM. This CDR3 has 14 amino acids. DNA for the CDR3: TGTGCCAGCGCTCGTTGGAGGAGCTCCTACGAGCAGTACTTC. Its translation is CASARWRSSYEQYF.